The 25 T cell receptor beta chains below all came from one sample that was sequenced in a study of T cell changes during pregnancy in multiple sclerosis. Using immunoSEQ multiplex PCR, the repertoire was profiled, and TCRdb retains in-frame clones only, with some absent. Of tens of thousands of clones in the sample, roughly nine tenths are singletons; the top ten hold 1.4%. The specimen was peripheral blood, collected before pregnancy. The receptors shown here come from a female donor with multiple sclerosis, enrolled in a pregnancy study.

V usage is TRBV18 and J usage is TRBJ1-6; 9 bases are a match to TRBD1. V dropped 4 bases and J dropped 11; count of bases not matched to a gene: 15. The germline CDR1 and CDR2 sequences are KGHSH and LQKENI. This CDR3 has 17 residues. This chain's CDR3 is CASSRSPGQGSGAPLHF. The CDR3 DNA follows: TGTGCCAGCTCACGATCCCCGGGACAGGGTAGTGGGGCACCCCTCCACTTT.

The CDR3 coding sequence is TGTGCCAGCGGAGGGGGAGGGAAGTTGCGCTACACCTTC. It encodes CASGGGGKLRYTF. V and J are TRBV6-5 and TRBJ1-2, with D possibly matching TRBD1 (6 bases). The CDR3 has 13 amino acids. Germline V gene sequence: CDR1 MNHEY, CDR2 SVGAGI. Trimming left V 8 bases short and J 9 bases short, with 19 bases between.

The V gene is TRBV7-3, the J gene TRBJ1-1; D is uncertain. Germline assignment: CDR1 SGHTA and CDR2 FQGTGA. The CDR3 consists of 13 residues. The germline V and J ends were trimmed by 4 bases and 7 bases, with 13 bases remaining between them. Written as DNA, the CDR3 is TGTGCCAGCAGCTCCACCGGTGAAAGTGAAGCTTTCTTT. Residues: CASSSTGESEAFF.

This chain uses TRBV10-2 with TRBJ2-6; D is undetermined. The CDR3 sequence is 14 residues long. The germline V gene encodes CDR1 WSHSY and CDR2 SAAADI. V lost 7 bases to trimming and J lost 1 base, with 8 bases between them. CDR3 region: CASNQASGANVLTF. The CDR3 region has the DNA TGCGCCAGCAATCAGGCATCTGGGGCCAACGTCCTGACTTTC.

The chain joins TRBV7-9 to TRBJ2-5; D call uncertain. V dropped 5 bases and J dropped 4 bases, with 8 bases sitting between them. There are 12 residues in the CDR3. Germline V gene sequence: CDR1 SEHNR, CDR2 FQNEAQ (reference sequence). The CDR3 DNA follows: TGTGCCAGCAGCCCACTTATAGAGACCCAGTACTTC. It codes for CASSPLIETQYF.

Points on this clone: An end of the junction does not agree with germline; a read error may underlie this. The chain has TRBV7-7 and TRBJ2-3, with TRBD1 matching over 10 bases. Germline-derived CDR1 and CDR2 are SSHAT and FNYEAQ (reference sequence). This CDR3 comprises 14 residues. The CDR3 sequence is CASSPGTGVYTQYF. DNA of the CDR3: TGTGCTAGCAGCCCAGGGACAGGGGTATATACGCAGTATTTT.

The chain carries TRBV2 and TRBJ1-5; D is possibly TRBD1 (6 bases). Trimming took off 0 bases at V and 7 bases at J, with 13 bases between the two ends. The CDR3 is made up of 15 amino acids. Germline V lookup: CDR1 SNHLY, CDR2 FYNNEI. In DNA, the CDR3 is TGTGCCAGCAGTGAAGCAACGGGGGGCGAGCAGCCCCAGCATTTT. Protein product: CASSEATGGEQPQHF.

The V and J genes are TRBV5-6 and TRBJ1-4, with 7 bases lining up with TRBD1. The CDR3 consists of 14 residues. V shed 5 bases, J shed 4 bases, and the junction held 5 bases outside the gene matches. The germline V gene encodes CDR1 SGHDT and CDR2 YYEEEE. CDR3 residues: CASSQGTVNEKLFF. The CDR3 DNA is TGTGCCAGCAGTCAAGGGACAGTTAATGAAAAACTGTTTTTT.

This chain connects TRBV5-1 to TRBJ1-1; D perhaps matches TRBD1 (6 bases). This CDR3 comprises 16 residues. Germline lookup yields CDR1 SGHRS and CDR2 YFSETQ. Trimming took off 3 bases at V and 0 bases at J, with 15 bases between the two ends. The chain's CDR3 is CASSYRTGNMNTEAFF. CDR3 nucleotide sequence: TGCGCCAGCAGCTACCGAACAGGGAACATGAACACTGAAGCTTTCTTT.

The chain recombines TRBV2 with TRBJ2-4; 9 bases fit TRBD1. Per germline, CDR1 SNHLY and CDR2 FYNNEI. The CDR3 is 16 amino acids. The junction had 6 bases not matched to a gene; V was cut back by 6 bases and J by 0 bases. CDR3 bases: TGTGCCAGCAGACCGACAGGGGGAGTAGCCAAAAACATTCAGTACTTC. This sequence encodes CASRPTGGVAKNIQYF.

The rearrangement uses TRBV5-4 and TRBJ2-2; the match to TRBD2 covers 9 bases. CDR3 size: 17 residues. Germline loops: CDR1 SGHNT, CDR2 YYREEE (reference sequence). Trimming removed 0 bases from V and 1 base from J; junction bases left unmatched: 4. CDR3 in amino acids: CASSLASGAKNTGELFF. Here the CDR3 DNA reads TGTGCCAGCAGCTTGGCTAGCGGGGCGAAGAACACCGGGGAGCTGTTTTTT. Full variable domain (rest looked up from reference TRBV5-4 and TRBJ2-2): ETGVTQSPTHLIKTRGQQVTLRCSSQSGHNTVSWYQQALGQGPQFIFQYYREEENGRGNFPPRFSGLQFPNYSSELNVNALELDDSALYLCASSLASGAKNTGELFFGEGSRLTVL.

This chain joins TRBV7-8 and TRBJ2-7; 9 bases are a match to TRBD1. Germline CDR1 SGHVS, CDR2 FQNEAQ. V lost 5 bases and J lost 6; bases outside the gene matches: 8. The CDR3 consists of 14 residues. CDR3 amino acids: CASSEGQGLFEQYF. The CDR3 DNA sequence: TGTGCCAGCAGCGAGGGACAGGGTCTCTTCGAGCAGTACTTC. The full variable domain, its missing parts supplied by reference TRBV7-8 and TRBJ2-7, is GAGVSQSPRYKVAKRGQDVALRCDPISGHVSLFWYQQALGQGPEFLTYFQNEAQLDKSGLPSDRFFAERPEGSVSTLKIQRTQQEDSAVYLCASSEGQGLFEQYFGPGTRLTVT.

The CDR3 here is CASSSRDSFNYGYTF. In DNA, the CDR3 is TGTGCCAGCAGTTCCCGAGACAGCTTTAACTATGGCTACACCTTC. This sequence joins TRBV28 and TRBJ1-2, with a possible D match to TRBD1 (5 bases). The CDR3 length is 15 residues. CDR1 and CDR2 (germline): MDHEN, SYDVKM. The V end lost 4 bases, the J end lost 1 base, and 13 bases lay between the germline ends.

V is TRBV14 and J is TRBJ2-5, with D tentatively TRBD2 (6 bases). The V end was cut by 3 bases, the J end by 5 bases, with 13 bases between. Germline CDR1 and CDR2: SGHDN and FVKESK. The CDR3 has 14 amino acids. The CDR3: CASSHWTTYETQYF. In DNA, the CDR3 is TGTGCCAGCAGCCACTGGACTACTTACGAGACCCAGTACTTC. Filled out from reference TRBV14 and TRBJ2-5, the complete variable domain reads EAGVTQFPSHSVIEKGQTVTLRCDPISGHDNLYWYRRVMGKEIKFLLHFVKESKQDESGMPNNRFLAERTGGTYSTLKVQPAELEDSGVYFCASSHWTTYETQYFGPGTRLLVL.

The chain couples TRBV13 to TRBJ2-1; 8 nucleotides match TRBD2. Germline CDR1 PRHDT, CDR2 FYEKMQ (reference sequence). This CDR3 is 16 amino acids long. With V trimmed by 3 bases and J by 4 bases, 8 bases remained unmatched. The CDR3 reads CASSFPSSGGYNEQFF. The CDR3 bases are TGTGCCAGCAGCTTCCCTTCGAGCGGGGGTTACAATGAGCAGTTCTTC. The variable domain in full, with the rest retrieved from reference TRBV13 and TRBJ2-1, is AAGVIQSPRHLIKEKRETATLKCYPIPRHDTVYWYQQGPGQDPQFLISFYEKMQSDKGSIPDRFSAQQFSDYHSELNMSSLELGDSALYFCASSFPSSGGYNEQFFGPGTRLTVL.

This rearrangement joins TRBV6-5 to TRBJ1-2, with D tentatively TRBD1 (5 bases). Germline V CDR1 and CDR2: MNHEY, SVGAGI. Trimming stripped 5 bases from V and 4 bases from J, with 11 bases between. There are 13 residues in the CDR3. CDR3 nucleotides: TGTGCCAGCAGTCAGGACATACTCTATGGCTACACCTTC. Translating gives CASSQDILYGYTF.

This rearrangement joins TRBV9 to TRBJ1-3; TRBD1 matches at 9 bases. Looked up from germline, CDR1 is SGDLS and CDR2 is YYNGEE. The V segment lost 3 bases and the J segment 3 bases; nucleotides outside the gene matches: 1. The CDR3 spans 14 residues. CDR3 in amino acids: CASSADRGGNTIYF. The CDR3 DNA sequence: TGTGCCAGCAGCGCGGACAGGGGTGGAAACACCATATATTTT.

The chain is built from TRBV29-1 and TRBJ2-5; 12 positions agree with TRBD2. V lost 4 bases and J lost 5; bases outside the gene matches: 8. The CDR3 contains 15 residues. Per germline, CDR1 SQVTM and CDR2 ANQGSEA. CDR3 nucleotide sequence: TGCAGCGTTGGTACTAGCGGGGGGTACGAGGAGACCCAGTACTTC. Translation: CSVGTSGGYEETQYF.

This clone was detected once. J is TRBJ1-2 and V is TRBV7-8; 7 bases fit TRBD1. Trimming took 5 bases from V and 4 from J; bases not matched to a gene: 7. The length of the CDR3 is 14 residues. Per germline, CDR1 SGHVS and CDR2 FQNEAQ. The CDR3 coding sequence is TGTGCCAGCAGCCCATTACAGGGGACCTATGGCTACACCTTC. This gives the protein CASSPLQGTYGYTF.

J is TRBJ2-7 and V is TRBV5-8, with D possibly being TRBD1 (5 bases). CDR1 SGHTS and CDR2 YDEGEE come from the germline V gene. This CDR3 has 13 amino acids. The V end was cut by 5 bases, the J end by 0 bases, with 9 bases between. The CDR3 DNA reads TGTGCCAGCAGACCTCAGGGCTCCTACGAGCAGTACTTC. Its translation: CASRPQGSYEQYF.

The chain recombines TRBV15 with TRBJ1-5; no clear D gene. From germline, CDR1 is LNHNV and CDR2 YYDKDF (reference sequence). V was clipped by 0 bases and J by 3 bases, with 12 bases between them. The CDR3 extends over 16 amino acids. Here the CDR3 DNA reads TGTGCCACCAGCAGAGATCGCGGAGGAATCAATCAGCCCCAGCATTTT. This codes for CATSRDRGGINQPQHF.

The chain employs TRBV6-6 and TRBJ2-1; the D is unclear. V was cut by 3 bases and J by 8 bases, with 14 bases left in between. Germline V lookup: CDR1 MNHNY, CDR2 SVGAGI (reference sequence). The CDR3 is 14 amino acids. Written as DNA, the CDR3 is TGTGCCAGCAGTTATTTTCAGTTGGGCGATGAGCAGTTCTTC. Residues: CASSYFQLGDEQFF.

The chain links TRBV4-1 to TRBJ2-5; TRBD2 aligns across 7 bases. This CDR3 region has 14 residues. The germline CDR1 and CDR2 sequences are MGHRA and YSYEKL. Losses at the gene ends were 0 bases for V and 4 bases for J; bases not matched to a gene: 2. This CDR3 is CASSQDRGVETQYF. The CDR3 coding sequence is TGCGCCAGCAGCCAAGATCGGGGGGTAGAGACCCAGTACTTC.

The chain links TRBV23-1 to TRBJ2-1; 9 positions agree with TRBD1. TRBV23-1 is designated an ORF whose function remains uncertain. CDR3 length equals 18 residues. V lost 3 bases, J lost 0 bases, and 9 bases stayed unmatched. The CDR3 loop is CASSQKDRGLSSYNEQFF. CDR3 coding DNA: TGCGCCAGCAGTCAGAAGGACAGGGGCCTTAGCTCCTACAATGAGCAGTTCTTC.

The chain is built from TRBV6-5 and TRBJ1-6, with 8 positions matching TRBD1. V shed 2 bases and J 6 bases; nucleotides not matched to a gene: 3. Germline lookup yields CDR1 MNHEY and CDR2 SVGAGI. This CDR3 contains 15 residues. CDR3 DNA sequence: TGTGCCAGCAGTTACGAGACAGGGGTTAATTCACCCCTCCACTTT. Its protein product is CASSYETGVNSPLHF.